This T cell receptor (beta chain) was obtained from a study of long-term antiretroviral therapy in people with HIV. The authors ran the immunoSEQ assay, v3.0, at survey level. Method: immunoSEQ multiplex PCR; TCRdb's copy keeps in-frame clones and lacks some. The sample holds roughly 16,000 clones, roughly nine tenths seen once. The CDR3 consists of 15 residues. The junction had 7 bases not matched to a gene; V was cut back by 3 bases and J by 3 bases. Per the germline V gene, CDR1 is SGHRS and CDR2 is YFSETQ. Sequenced here: unsorted PBMCs, sampled 0.3 years after starting antiretroviral therapy. The clonotype originates from a man in his sixties with HIV. V is TRBV5-1 and J is TRBJ1-2; 8 nucleotides align to TRBD1. CDR3 coding DNA: TGCGCCAGCAGCTCGAAACAGGGGGTACACTATGGCTACACCTTC. Translating it yields CASSSKQGVHYGYTF.